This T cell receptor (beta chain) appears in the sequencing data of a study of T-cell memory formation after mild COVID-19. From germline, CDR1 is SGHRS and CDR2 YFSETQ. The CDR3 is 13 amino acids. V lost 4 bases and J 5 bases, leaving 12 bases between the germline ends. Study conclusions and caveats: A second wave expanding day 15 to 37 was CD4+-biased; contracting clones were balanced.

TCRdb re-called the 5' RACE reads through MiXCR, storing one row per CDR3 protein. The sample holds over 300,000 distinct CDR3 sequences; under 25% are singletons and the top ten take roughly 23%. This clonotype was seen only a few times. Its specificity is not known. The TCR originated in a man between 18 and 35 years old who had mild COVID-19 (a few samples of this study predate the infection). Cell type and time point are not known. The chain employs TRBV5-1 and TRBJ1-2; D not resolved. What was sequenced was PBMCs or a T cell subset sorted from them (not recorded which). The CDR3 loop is CASSENSKYGYTF. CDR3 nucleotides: TGCGCCAGCAGCGAAAACAGCAAATATGGCTACACCTTC.